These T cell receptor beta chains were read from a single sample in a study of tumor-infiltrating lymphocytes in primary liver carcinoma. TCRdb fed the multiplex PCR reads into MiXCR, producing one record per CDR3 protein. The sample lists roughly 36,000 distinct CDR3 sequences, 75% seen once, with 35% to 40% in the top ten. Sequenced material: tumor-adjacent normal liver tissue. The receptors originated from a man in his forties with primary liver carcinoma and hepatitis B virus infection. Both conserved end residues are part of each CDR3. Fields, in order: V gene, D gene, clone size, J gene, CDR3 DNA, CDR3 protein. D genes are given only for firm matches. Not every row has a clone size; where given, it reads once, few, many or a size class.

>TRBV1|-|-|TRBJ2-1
TGCACCAGCAGCCATGAAGCTAAAGTAGCGGGATGTGAGCAGTTCTTC
CTSSHEAKVAGCEQFF
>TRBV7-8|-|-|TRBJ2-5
TGTGCCAGCAGCTTAGGAGGTTGGGACACTCAAGTGACCCAGTACTTC
CASSLGGWDTQVTQYF
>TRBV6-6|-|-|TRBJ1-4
TGTGCCAGTCGTCCCCAGTGGCTGTTTGAAAAACTGTTTTTT
CASRPQWLFEKLFF
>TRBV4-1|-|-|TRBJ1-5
TGCGCCGGCAGTCCCATAGAGGAGAACAATCAGCCCCAGCATTTT
CAGSPIEENNQPQHF
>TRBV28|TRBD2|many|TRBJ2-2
TGTGCCAGCAGTTCCGGACTAGCGGGAGGTAACACCGGGGAGCTGTTTTTT
CASSSGLAGGNTGELFF
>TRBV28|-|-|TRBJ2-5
TGTGCCAGCAATCAGAGTCCCAGGACAGAAGAGACCCAGTACTTC
CASNQSPRTEETQYF
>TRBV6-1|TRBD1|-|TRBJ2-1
TGTGCCAGCAGTGAACAGCAGGGGGTCTACAATGAGCAGTTCTTC
CASSEQQGVYNEQFF
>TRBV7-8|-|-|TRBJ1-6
TGTACCAGCAGCTTACCCCCTCGCAGGACCCTTAATTCACCCCTCCACTTT
CTSSLPPRRTLNSPLHF
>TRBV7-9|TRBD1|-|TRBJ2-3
TGTGCCAGCACTGATACGGGACAGGGGGTCGAGACGCAATATTTT
CASTDTGQGVETQYF
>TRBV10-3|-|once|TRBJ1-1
TGTGCCATCCGAGGGGGAGGAGGGAACACTGAAGCTTTCTTT
CAIRGGGGNTEAFF
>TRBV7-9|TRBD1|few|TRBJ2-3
TGTGCCAGCAGCTTTGGACAGGGACCCACAGATACGCAGTATTTT
CASSFGQGPTDTQYF
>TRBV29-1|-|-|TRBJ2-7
TGCAACGTTGCCCCCCGGGGCCCCACCTACGAGCATTACTTC
CNVAPRGPTYEHYF
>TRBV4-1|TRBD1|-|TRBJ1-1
TGCGCCAGCAGCCCTGACAGGGGGACGACGAGCACTGAAGCTTTCTTT
CASSPDRGTTSTEAFF
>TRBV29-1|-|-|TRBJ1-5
TGCATCGTCACCGAGGGACAAACCGGTCAGCCCCAGCATTTT
CIVTEGQTGQPQHF
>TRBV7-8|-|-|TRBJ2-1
TGTGCCAGTAGCTTAGGGACTCCTAATTACAAAGAGCAGTTCTTC
CASSLGTPNYKEQFF
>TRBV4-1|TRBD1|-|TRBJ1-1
TGCGCCAGCAGCCACCGGGACAGGTTGAGCACTGATGCTTTCTTT
CASSHRDRLSTDAFF
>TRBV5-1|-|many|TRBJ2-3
TGCGCCAGCAGCTTGGGATTGGTGGGGGCAAGGACAGATACGCAGTATTTT
CASSLGLVGARTDTQYF
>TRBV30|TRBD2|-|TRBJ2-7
TGTGCCTGGAGTGTAACACACGCGGGGGGCTACTACGGCGAGCGGTACTTC
CAWSVTHAGGYYGERYF
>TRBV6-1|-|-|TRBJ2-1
TGCGCCAGCGGTGAAGAAGCGGAAGGATACAATGAGCAGTTCTTC
CASGEEAEGYNEQFF
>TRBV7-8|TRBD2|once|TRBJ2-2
TGTGCCAGCAGCTCACTAGCGGAGGCTTACACCGGGGAGCTGTTTTTT
CASSSLAEAYTGELFF
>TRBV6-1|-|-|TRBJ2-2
TGTGCCAGCAGTAAGGTCCCCACTAGCTTACCCGGGGAGCTGTTTTTT
CASSKVPTSLPGELFF
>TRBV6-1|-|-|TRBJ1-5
TGTGTCAGCAGTGGAGAGAGGAATCAGCCCCAGCTTTTT
CVSSGERNQPQLF
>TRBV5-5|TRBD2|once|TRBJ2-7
TGTGCCAGCAGCTTACGAGGCTCGGGACTGGCGGGAGACGAGCAGTACTTC
CASSLRGSGLAGDEQYF
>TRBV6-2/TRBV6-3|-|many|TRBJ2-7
TGTGCCAGCAGTTATGGTCCTGGGCAGGTACGAGGCGAGCAGTACTTC
CASSYGPGQVRGEQYF
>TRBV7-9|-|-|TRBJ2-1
TGTGTCAGCAGATCTACGGGCGGGGTAGATGAGCAGTTCTTC
CVSRSTGGVDEQFF
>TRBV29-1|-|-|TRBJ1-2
TGCAGCACCAAGTTTGGACAGTCGATCTATGGCTACACCTTC
CSTKFGQSIYGYTF
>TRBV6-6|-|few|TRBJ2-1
TGTGCCAGTAGTTGCTCTGAAGAGACGGGAGATGAGCAGTTCTTC
CASSCSEETGDEQFF